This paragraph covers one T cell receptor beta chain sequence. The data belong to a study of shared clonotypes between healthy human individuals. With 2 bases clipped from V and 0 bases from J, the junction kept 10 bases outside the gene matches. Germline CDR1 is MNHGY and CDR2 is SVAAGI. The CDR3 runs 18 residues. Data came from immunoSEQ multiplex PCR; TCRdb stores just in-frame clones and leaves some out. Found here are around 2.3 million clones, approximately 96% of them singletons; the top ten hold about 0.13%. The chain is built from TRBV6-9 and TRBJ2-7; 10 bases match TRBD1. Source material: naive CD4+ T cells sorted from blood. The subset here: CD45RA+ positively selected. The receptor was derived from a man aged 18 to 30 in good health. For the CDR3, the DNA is TGTGCCAGCAGTTATCCCGGCCCGGGACAGGGGTTCTCCTACGAGCAGTACTTC. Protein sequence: CASSYPGPGQGFSYEQYF.